This TCR beta chain was recorded in a study of early T cells in non-severe SARS-CoV-2 infection (dated by TCRdb to about 2021). Turning to the overall study: Because TCR sequencing was done on bulk RNA from unsorted whole blood, the alpha and beta chains could not be paired. On the study overall, not on this receptor specifically: VDJdb matching was skewed toward anti-spike CD8 responses and likely underestimated virus-specific expansions by missing private and CD4 specificities.

The CDR3 starts with the cysteine, ends with the phenylalanine, and has 14 residues. Of all the DNA, just the CDR3 is kept, 42 bases in frame from base 1. CDR1 and CDR2 are drawn from the germline V gene: KGHSH, LQKENI. V and J are trimmed by 0 bases and 6 bases, and the gene matches miss 1 base of the junction. A case-control design nested within a healthcare worker cohort in London, UK, was used, with weekly nasopharyngeal swab PCR tests and blood sampling performed. Healthcare workers were enrolled in the week of the UK lockdown, from 23 to 31 March 2020, and were followed every week for up to roughly 16 weeks. Remarks on this clonotype: Its antigen remains undetermined. Per-base quality was not reported, and no clone a single base away is much larger than it.

The library was built by means of 5' RACE. The sequencer was a NextSeq 500. In the TCR library protocol, unique molecular identifiers were attached to individual cDNA molecules to correct for PCR bias and sequencing error. Both TCR alpha and beta chains were sequenced, and tight co-correlation was observed between alpha and beta sequence abundances in each sample. As for the original processing: Decombinator V4 was used to annotate the V gene, J gene and CDR3 of the TCR sequences. Expanded TCRs were defined as changing significantly between any two time points under a Poisson model with p below 0.0001. TCR abundances were normalised to the total number of TCRs sequenced in each sample and reported as counts per million. MAIT TCRs were defined by TRAV1-2 paired with TRAJ12, TRAJ20 or TRAJ33, and iNKT TCRs by TRAV10 paired with TRAJ18. VDJdb, accessed on 1 November 2021, was searched for TCRs annotated for CMV, EBV and SARS-CoV-2, and TCRs annotated for more than one antigen were excluded. In-frame beta chains were kept once TCRdb had trimmed the public reads at Q25 with fastp and called clones with MiXCR. Rows matching on CDR3 protein sequence are summarized as one entry with the most common DNA and genes. The V and J calls come from TCRdb's annotation, not from the publication. The sample data list under 85,000 distinct CDR3 sequences, and roughly an eighth of these were observed just once. The ten largest clones capture less than 20% of the sample.

The sequence was collected from an adult who was a healthcare worker with PCR-confirmed SARS-CoV-2 infection or an uninfected control (not recorded which). The donor label of this sample is uncertain. The sequence links TRBV18 to TRBJ1-2; TRBD1 lines up with 10 middle nucleotides. The sequencing here drew on whole blood, taken at baseline. In nucleotides, the sequence is TGTGCCAGCTCACCACCGGGACAGGGGAATGGCTACACCTTC. Translated, it gives CASSPPGQGNGYTF.